This entry lists 18 T cell receptor beta chains sequenced from one sample in a study of tumor and adjacent non-tumor tissue in lung cancer. The library came from three nested PCR rounds adapted from ARM-PCR protocols. Using its own MiXCR run on the multiplex PCR reads, TCRdb lists one record per CDR3 protein. The table records roughly 90,000 distinct CDR3 sequences, around 80% of them present only once. No cell sorting was done before RNA was extracted from the tissue. More than 3 cm separated this lung sample from the edge of the tumor. The material sequenced was distant non-tumor lung tissue. These receptors were collected from a woman aged 45 to 65 with non-small cell lung cancer.

Concerning this clonotype: A read error is possible here, since a much larger clone lies one base away. This chain links TRBV5-1 with TRBJ1-6; unclear D gene. The CDR3 extends over 14 amino acids. The germline V gene has CDR1 SGHRS and CDR2 YFSETQ. The CDR3 DNA reads TGCGCCAGCAGCTTGTGGGAGTCTAATTCACCCCTCCGCTTT. Protein sequence: CASSLWESNSPLRF.

As regards this clonotype: An end of the junction differs from the germline gene, which may be a read error. The CDR3 coding sequence is TGTGCCAGCATCTTGTGGTGGCGGTCTGGGGCCAGCGTCCTGACTTTC. Translating gives CASILWWRSGASVLTF. The chain carries TRBV5-6 and TRBJ2-6, with D perhaps matching TRBD1 (5 bases). CDR1 is SGHDT, CDR2 YYEEEE, per germline. This CDR3 is built from 16 residues.

In the case of this clonotype: This CDR3 is missing its conserved last phenylalanine or tryptophan, likely due to a read error. This rearrangement joins TRBV12-3 or TRBV12-4 to TRBJ1-5; TRBD1 matches 10 bases. The CDR3 is made up of 14 amino acids. The CDR3 sequence is CVSSLGTGVQPQHY. For the CDR3, the DNA is TGTGTCAGCAGTTTAGGGACAGGGGTTCAGCCCCAGCATTAT.

The chain has TRBV4-2 and TRBJ2-3, with D perhaps TRBD1 (5 bases). Germline V gives CDR1 LGHNA, CDR2 YNFKEQ. There are 12 residues in the CDR3. The chain's CDR3 is CVSSHQGDTQYF. Written as DNA, the CDR3 is TGTGTCAGTAGCCACCAGGGTGATACGCAGTATTTT.

Comments on this clonotype: An end of the junction differs from the germline gene, which may be a read error. The CDR3 DNA reads TGCAGAGTTGAAGGGACCCCGTCCGCTTTAGACGCTGAAGCGTTCTTT. Amino acids: CRVEGTPSALDAEAFF. The rearrangement links TRBV29-1 to TRBJ1-1, with a possible D match to TRBD1 (5 bases). The CDR3 is 16 amino acids. The germline CDR1 and CDR2 sequences are SQVTM and ANQGSEA.

This clonotype has more than one count but fewer than ten. The CDR3 coding sequence is TGCGCCAGCAGCTTGGTCGGGACACCACAAATTAGCTCCTACAATGAGCAGTTCTTC. As protein: CASSLVGTPQISSYNEQFF. This chain links TRBV5-1 with TRBJ2-1; a weak D match, TRBD1 (6 bases). The V and J ends lost 0 bases and 0 bases respectively, with 19 bases between them. The CDR3 loop spans 19 amino acids. Germline CDR1 reads SGHRS; CDR2 reads YFSETQ.

This clonotype has more than one count but fewer than ten. This clone may be a read error of a much larger clone one base away. The chain is built from TRBV30 and TRBJ2-2; TRBD2 matches 8 bases. Germline lookup yields CDR1 GTSNPN and CDR2 SVGIG (reference sequence). Trimming at V came to 5 bases and at J to 5 bases, leaving 10 bases not matched to a gene. The CDR3 runs 15 residues. CDR3 protein: CAWANGGRQTGELFF. Here the CDR3 DNA reads TGTGCCTGGGCCAATGGCGGGAGGCAGACCGGGGAGCTGTTTTTT.

Concerning this clonotype: As the CDR3 is not closed by the conserved phenylalanine or tryptophan, this likely results from a read error. The chain has TRBV20-1 and TRBJ2-6; TRBD2 might be the D (5 bases). The CDR3 has 14 residues. Germline-derived CDR1 and CDR2 are DFQATT and SNEGSKA (reference sequence). This chain's CDR3 is CSASTRDGANVLTI. CDR3 bases: TGTAGTGCTAGTACCCGGGATGGGGCCAACGTCCTGACTATC.

This clonotype appeared many times. CDR3 protein: CASSQVRTVDTEAFF. The CDR3 nucleotides read TGCGCCAGCAGCCAAGTCCGGACTGTTGACACTGAAGCTTTCTTT. This chain joins TRBV4-1 and TRBJ1-1, with D hard to call. This CDR3 has 15 amino acids. V was cut by 1 base and J by 3 bases, with 12 bases left in between. CDR1 and CDR2 from the germline V gene are MGHRA and YSYEKL.

The V call is TRBV29-1, the J call TRBJ1-4, with TRBD1 as a possible D gene (6 bases). Trimming cost V 6 bases and J 5 bases, with 16 bases left between them. The CDR3 has 14 residues. Germline CDR1 reads SQVTM; CDR2 reads ANQGSEA. CDR3 in amino acids: CSVVTGSKNEKLFF. The CDR3 coding sequence is TGCAGCGTCGTAACAGGGAGTAAAAATGAAAAACTGTTTTTT. Combining the CDR3 with reference TRBV29-1 and TRBJ1-4 gives the whole variable domain SAVISQKPSRDICQRGTSLTIQCQVDSQVTMMFWYRQQPGQSLTLIATANQGSEATYESGFVIDKFPISRPNLTFSTLTVSNMSPEDSSIYLCSVVTGSKNEKLFFGSGTQLSVL.

As concerns this clonotype: A much bigger clone sits one base away, suggesting this may be a read error. The chain is built from TRBV20-1 and TRBJ1-1; D is possibly TRBD1 (5 bases). Germline CDR1 is DFQATT and CDR2 is SNEGSKA (reference sequence). Deletions cut 0 bases from V and 3 bases from J, with 11 bases between. This CDR3 comprises 14 residues. In DNA form, the CDR3 reads TGCAGTGCTAGAGATCGGGGGTCTGACACTGAAGCTTTCTTT. Translation: CSARDRGSDTEAFF.

The chain carries TRBV6-5 and TRBJ2-3; 13 bases are a match to TRBD2. This CDR3 is 16 amino acids long. CDR1 is MNHEY, CDR2 SVGAGI, per germline. V shed 3 bases, J shed 15 bases, and the junction held 15 bases outside the gene matches. The CDR3, as DNA: TGTGCCAGCAGTTATCGGACTAGCGGGAGTACTAATATGCAATATTTT. Amino acid sequence: CASSYRTSGSTNMQYF.

Concerning this clonotype itself: This may arise from a read error, as a much more abundant clone is one base away. This sequence joins TRBV27 and TRBJ2-1, with no clear D. This CDR3 is 15 amino acids long. The V gene lost 5 bases and the J gene lost 3 bases, with 14 bases spanning the gap. The germline CDR1 and CDR2 sequences are MNHEY and SMNVEV (reference sequence). The CDR3 DNA is TGTGCCAGCAGTCCACCAGCGAGACTCTACAATGAGCAGTTCTTC. Residues: CASSPPARLYNEQFF.

On this clonotype: A read error may explain this, as a much larger clone is one base away. V and J are TRBV12-3 or TRBV12-4 and TRBJ1-2; 7 bases match TRBD1. The CDR3 is made up of 16 amino acids. The V gene end was trimmed by 6 bases and the J gene end by 2 bases; junction bases not matched to a gene: 12. The CDR3 DNA follows: TGTGCCAGCAGCTCGGAGGTCAGGGGGGAAAACTATGGCTACACCTTC. The encoded protein is CASSSEVRGENYGYTF.

This clonotype occurred many times. V and J are TRBV20-1 and TRBJ2-1; 8 bases agree with TRBD2. The CDR3 loop spans 15 amino acids. V lost 0 bases, J lost 6 bases, and 7 bases stayed unmatched. The germline V gene has CDR1 DFQATT and CDR2 SNEGSKA (reference sequence). The CDR3 sequence: CSARDFREGRNEQFF. CDR3 sequence (DNA): TGCAGTGCTAGAGATTTCCGGGAGGGCCGCAATGAGCAGTTCTTC.

Concerning this clonotype: A much larger clone differs by one base, so this may be a read error. The chain links TRBV5-1 to TRBJ2-1; TRBD2 might be the D (6 bases). Germline V gene lookup returns CDR1 SGHRS and CDR2 YFSETQ. CDR3 length: 13 residues. Written as DNA, the CDR3 is TGCTCCAGCAGTTTACTAGCAGTCAATGAGCAGTTCTTC. It codes for CSSSLLAVNEQFF.

Concerning this clonotype: This may come from a read error, since a much larger clone is one base off. The chain joins TRBV4-2 to TRBJ1-4; a weak D match, TRBD1 (6 bases). Trimming took 7 bases from V and 7 from J, leaving 13 bases between them. The CDR3 runs to 13 residues. Germline V gene lookup returns CDR1 LGHNA and CDR2 YNFKEQ. CDR3 nucleotide sequence: TGTGCCAGCAACAGGGACGGGAGTGAAAAACTGTTTTTT. Residues: CASNRDGSEKLFF.

Details on this clonotype: This could be a read error, since a much larger clone is one nucleotide away. V is TRBV5-1 and J is TRBJ1-3; D not certain. The CDR3 is 17 residues long. Germline lookup yields CDR1 SGHRS and CDR2 YFSETQ. CDR3 sequence reads: CASILSTEAGSGNTIYF. CDR3 bases: TGCGCCAGCATCTTGTCAACAGAGGCTGGTTCTGGAAACACCATATATTTT.